A selection of T cell receptor beta chains follows, all from one sample in a study of T-cell reconstitution after alpha-beta-depleted transplantation in children. TCRdb reanalysed the PCR reads using MiXCR and keeps one entry per CDR3 protein. The sample has 800,000 to 1,000,000 distinct CDR3 sequences, about 30% seen once. The material was PBMCs, mostly from graft donor cells, obtained 360 days after TCRalphabeta/CD19-depleted stem cell transplant. Every receptor here comes from a boy younger than two who had a stem cell transplant for SCID, so the T cells may come from the graft donor. CDR3s include the opening cysteine and the closing phenylalanine or tryptophan. A D gene is named only where the DNA matches it firmly. The size entry is marked missing in some rows and otherwise reads once, few, many or a size class.

size	D	V	J	CDR3	DNA
-	TRBD2	TRBV6-2/TRBV6-3	TRBJ2-3	CASSYGLAAGADTQYF	TGTGCCAGCAGTTACGGACTAGCCGCTGGCGCAGATACGCAGTATTTT
-	TRBD1	TRBV6-2/TRBV6-3	TRBJ2-5	CASSYRYPSEDRGLEWETQYF	TGTGCCAGCAGTTACCGATATCCCTCAGAAGACAGGGGGCTTGAATGGGAGACCCAGTACTTC
few	-	TRBV29-1	TRBJ1-1	CSVAGGHREGAFF	TGCAGCGTTGCGGGTGGGCATAGAGAGGGGGCTTTCTTT
-	TRBD2	TRBV5-1	TRBJ2-5	CASSVGLRGGLETQYF	TGCGCCAGCAGCGTGGGCCTCCGGGGAGGGTTGGAGACCCAGTACTTC
many	TRBD1	TRBV12-3/TRBV12-4	TRBJ2-7	CASSPSGGDGYEQYF	TGTGCCAGCAGTCCTTCAGGGGGAGATGGCTACGAGCAGTACTTC
few	-	TRBV6-1	TRBJ2-2	CASWVTEGTGELFF	TGTGCCAGCTGGGTAACAGAAGGAACCGGGGAGCTGTTTTTT
-	-	TRBV7-9	TRBJ2-3	CASSLYKITDTQYF	TGTGCCAGCAGCTTATACAAAATCACAGATACGCAGTATTTT
-	TRBD1	TRBV20-1	TRBJ2-1	CSARGQGDVNEQFF	TGCAGTGCTAGAGGACAGGGGGACGTTAATGAGCAGTTCTTC
-	-	TRBV4-1	TRBJ1-6	CASSLDTGGSPLHF	TGCGCCAGCAGCCTGGACACGGGGGGTTCACCCCTCCACTTT
many	TRBD2	TRBV20-1	TRBJ2-5	CSAPGLAQNYQETQYF	TGCAGTGCTCCGGGACTAGCGCAGAATTACCAAGAGACCCAGTACTTC
-	-	TRBV9	TRBJ2-7	CASSVDGGVLYEQYF	TGTGCCAGCAGCGTAGATGGTGGGGTCCTCTACGAGCAGTACTTC
many	TRBD2	TRBV6-4	TRBJ2-3	CASSSTSLTLAGGHTDTQYF	TGTGCCAGCAGCTCGACTTCCCTTACTCTAGCGGGGGGCCACACAGATACGCAGTATTTT
-	-	TRBV7-2	TRBJ2-3	CASSLGGAPPGDTQYF	TGTGCCAGCAGCTTAGGCGGAGCCCCACCGGGGGATACGCAGTATTTT
-	-	TRBV4-1	TRBJ1-2	CASTGPAGWGYTF	TGCGCCAGCACGGGCCCCGCAGGGTGGGGCTACACCTTC
-	TRBD2	TRBV18	TRBJ2-7	CASSPLGTSGDYEQYF	TGTGCCAGCTCACCGCTAGGGACTAGCGGAGACTACGAGCAGTACTTC
-	TRBD2	TRBV18	TRBJ2-3	CASSPRGRDPNTDTQYF	TGTGCCAGCTCACCACGCGGGAGGGACCCCAACACAGATACGCAGTATTTT
-	TRBD2	TRBV12-3/TRBV12-4	TRBJ2-2	CASREGAGKHTGELFF	TGTGCCAGCAGGGAGGGAGCGGGGAAACACACCGGGGAGCTGTTTTTT
few	TRBD2	TRBV4-2	TRBJ2-3	CASSQELPGAGGVLDTQYF	TGTGCCAGCAGCCAAGAATTACCGGGAGCGGGGGGGGTCTTGGATACGCAGTATTTT
few	-	TRBV27	TRBJ2-1	CASSLRGPPPGNEQFF	TGTGCCAGCAGTTTAAGGGGACCTCCCCCGGGGAATGAGCAGTTCTTC
few	-	TRBV5-1	TRBJ2-1	CASSHRRYEQFF	TGCGCCAGCAGCCATAGGCGCTATGAGCAGTTCTTC
few	-	TRBV5-1	TRBJ2-7	CASSLAASNTGEQYF	TGCGCCAGCAGCTTGGCGGCTAGCAACACGGGCGAGCAGTACTTC
-	TRBD2	TRBV4-1	TRBJ2-5	CASSQDRGLARKETQYF	TGCGCCAGCAGCCAAGATAGGGGACTAGCAAGAAAAGAGACCCAGTACTTC
-	TRBD1	TRBV12-3/TRBV12-4	TRBJ2-7	CASSLGGQGAQYEQYF	TGTGCCAGCAGTTTAGGGGGACAGGGGGCACAATACGAGCAGTACTTC
few	-	TRBV20-1	TRBJ1-1	CSARSVGAVTEAFF	TGCAGTGCTAGGAGTGTAGGGGCGGTCACTGAAGCTTTCTTT
-	-	TRBV5-1	TRBJ2-5	CASSPGLVTQYF	TGCGCCAGCAGCCCCGGACTGGTGACCCAGTACTTC
-	-	TRBV6-1	TRBJ2-2	CASTDGTAVFGELFF	TGTGCCAGCACAGACGGGACTGCCGTCTTCGGGGAGCTGTTTTTT
-	TRBD2	TRBV4-2	TRBJ2-3	CASSQDRSSGEFFTDTQYF	TGTGCCAGCAGCCAAGATCGTAGTAGCGGGGAGTTTTTCACAGATACGCAGTATTTT
-	-	TRBV11-2	TRBJ2-1	CASSPSLNNEQFF	TGTGCCAGCAGCCCCTCTCTCAACAATGAGCAGTTCTTC
-	-	TRBV18	TRBJ2-7	CASSPARTQSDHEQYF	TGTGCCAGCTCACCGGCCAGGACACAGTCCGACCACGAGCAGTACTTC
-	-	TRBV30	TRBJ1-1	CAWRALRNTEAFF	TGTGCCTGGAGGGCTCTACGGAACACTGAAGCTTTCTTT
many	-	TRBV5-1	TRBJ2-3	CASSLEGTDTQYF	TGCGCCAGCAGCTTGGAGGGCACAGATACGCAGTATTTT
-	-	TRBV2	TRBJ1-1	CASSPLQAFF	TGTGCCAGCAGTCCCCTACAAGCTTTCTTT
-	TRBD1	TRBV10-3	TRBJ2-7	CAISESFGTVDEQYF	TGTGCCATCAGTGAGTCTTTTGGGACAGTCGACGAGCAGTACTTC
once	-	TRBV6-1	TRBJ2-7	CASTRIGEQYF	TGTGCCAGCACCCGCATAGGCGAGCAGTACTTC
few	TRBD2	TRBV5-1	TRBJ2-1	CASSLWEGWNEQFF	TGCGCCAGCAGCCTCTGGGAGGGGTGGAATGAGCAGTTCTTC
-	TRBD1	TRBV7-8	TRBJ2-1	CASSLVQGQQGSYNEQFF	TGTGCCAGCAGCTTAGTTCAGGGGCAACAGGGGTCCTACAATGAGCAGTTCTTC
-	-	TRBV4-1	TRBJ2-7	CASSQSPGASYEQYF	TGCGCCAGCAGCCAGTCCCCGGGGGCCTCCTACGAGCAGTACTTC
-	TRBD1	TRBV2	TRBJ2-5	CASGGRGSGKTQYF	TGTGCCAGCGGGGGCAGGGGGTCTGGGAAGACCCAGTACTTC
-	TRBD2	TRBV12-3/TRBV12-4	TRBJ2-4	CASRHTSGNIQYF	TGTGCCAGCAGGCATACTAGCGGCAACATTCAGTACTTC
few	TRBD2	TRBV28	TRBJ2-5	CASSTSSGGGWTQYF	TGTGCCAGCAGTACCTCTAGCGGGGGGGGATGGACCCAGTACTTC
-	-	TRBV12-3/TRBV12-4	TRBJ2-2	CASSRIGKGFANTGELFF	TGTGCCAGCAGTCGGATAGGAAAGGGATTCGCGAACACCGGGGAGCTGTTTTTT
-	-	TRBV3-1	TRBJ1-5	CASSRGGDSNQPQHF	TGTGCCAGCAGCCGAGGAGGCGATAGCAATCAGCCCCAGCATTTT
few	-	TRBV5-1	TRBJ2-1	CASGQGIEQFF	TGCGCCAGCGGGCAGGGGATTGAGCAGTTCTTC
few	-	TRBV5-1	TRBJ2-2	CASTLRVGVPNTGELFF	TGCGCCAGCACCCTCCGGGTGGGAGTACCGAACACCGGGGAGCTGTTTTTT
-	-	TRBV24-1	TRBJ2-1	CATSEAGTLHNEQFF	TGTGCCACCAGTGAAGCTGGGACTCTCCACAATGAGCAGTTCTTC
-	-	TRBV5-1	TRBJ1-1	CASSYLTGVNTEAFF	TGCGCCAGCAGTTATCTGACAGGAGTGAACACTGAAGCTTTCTTT
-	TRBD2	TRBV4-1	TRBJ2-1	CASSQGAGGPVEQFF	TGCGCCAGCAGCCAAGGGGCGGGGGGGCCTGTTGAGCAGTTCTTC
-	-	TRBV5-1	TRBJ2-7	CASSLDGATYEQYF	TGCGCCAGCAGCTTGGACGGCGCCACCTACGAGCAGTACTTC
-	-	TRBV12-3/TRBV12-4	TRBJ2-5	CASSPDREEETQYF	TGTGCCAGCAGCCCTGACAGGGAGGAAGAGACCCAGTACTTC
-	-	TRBV7-6	TRBJ1-2	CASTAGYGYTF	TGTGCCAGCACGGCCGGATATGGCTACACCTTC
few	-	TRBV5-1	TRBJ2-7	CASSGTLSYEQYF	TGCGCCAGCAGCGGGACGCTATCCTACGAGCAGTACTTC
-	TRBD2	TRBV4-1	TRBJ2-2	CASSQVWVAGVTGELFF	TGCGCCAGCAGCCAAGTTTGGGTAGCGGGGGTGACCGGGGAGCTGTTTTTT
few	-	TRBV20-1	TRBJ2-2	CSARGGEPGELFF	TGCAGTGCTAGAGGAGGGGAGCCCGGGGAGCTGTTTTTT
-	-	TRBV24-1	TRBJ1-2	CATSAPEAGNYGYTF	TGTGCCACCAGTGCCCCTGAGGCGGGGAACTATGGCTACACCTTC
few	TRBD1	TRBV6-1	TRBJ2-7	CASRGQGVGLEQYF	TGTGCCAGCAGGGGACAGGGCGTCGGGCTCGAGCAGTACTTC